Included here is one TCR beta chain sequence, with context. These data belong to a study of T-cell reconstitution after alpha-beta-depleted transplantation in children. Unique molecular identifiers were built into the TCRbeta library. TCRdb re-called the PCR reads through MiXCR, storing one row per CDR3 protein. This table holds about 90,000 distinct CDR3 sequences, roughly a sixth found once. Germline-derived CDR1 and CDR2 are SGHAT and FQNNGV. This CDR3 contains 13 residues. Trimming left V 5 bases short and J 3 bases short, with 7 bases between. V usage is TRBV11-2 and J usage is TRBJ2-2; unclear D gene. The sequence came from a male patient aged 2 to 10 who had a stem cell transplant for acute lymphoblastic leukemia, so the T cells may come from the graft donor. The sequencing here drew on PBMCs, mostly from graft donor cells, taken 180 days after TCRalphabeta/CD19-depleted stem cell transplant. In DNA, the CDR3 is TGTGCCAGCAGCCTACTTTACACCGGGGAGCTGTTTTTT. It specifies CASSLLYTGELFF.